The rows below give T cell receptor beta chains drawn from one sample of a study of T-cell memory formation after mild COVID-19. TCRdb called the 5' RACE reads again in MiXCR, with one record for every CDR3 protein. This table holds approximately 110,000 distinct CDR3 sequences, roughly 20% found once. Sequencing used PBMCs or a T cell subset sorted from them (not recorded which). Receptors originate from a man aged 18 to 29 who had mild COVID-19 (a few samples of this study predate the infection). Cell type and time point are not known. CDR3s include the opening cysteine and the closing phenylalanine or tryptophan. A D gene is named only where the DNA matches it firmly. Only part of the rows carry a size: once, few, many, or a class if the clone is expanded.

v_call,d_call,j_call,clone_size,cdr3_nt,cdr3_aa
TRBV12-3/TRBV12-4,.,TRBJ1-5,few,TGTGCCAGCAGGGGGAGAGGGAGCAATCAGCCCCAGCATTTT,CASRGRGSNQPQHF
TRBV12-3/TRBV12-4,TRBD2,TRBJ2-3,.,TGTGCCAGCAGACCCACTAGCGGGGGGGCGACAGATACGCAGTATTTT,CASRPTSGGATDTQYF
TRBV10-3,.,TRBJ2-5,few,TGTGCCATCAGGAACCAAGGCCCAGAGACCCAGTACTTC,CAIRNQGPETQYF
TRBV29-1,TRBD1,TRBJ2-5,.,TGCAGCGTTGCTGACAGGGGGGACCAAGAGACCCAGTACTTC,CSVADRGDQETQYF
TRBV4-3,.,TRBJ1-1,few,TGCGCCAGCAGCCAACGAAGGAACACTGAAGCTTTCTTT,CASSQRRNTEAFF
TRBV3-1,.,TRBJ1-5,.,TGTGCCAGCAGCCCTGAAAAAGGACAGCCCCAGCATTTT,CASSPEKGQPQHF
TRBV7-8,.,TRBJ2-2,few,TGTGCCAGCAGCTTACCTCGGGGGAACACCGGGGAGCTGTTTTTT,CASSLPRGNTGELFF
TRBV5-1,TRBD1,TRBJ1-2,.,TGCGCCAGCAGCACTGACTCCGGGACAGCTTATGGCTACACCTTC,CASSTDSGTAYGYTF
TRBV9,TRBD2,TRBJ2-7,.,TGTGCCAGCAGCGTAGATCTAGCGGGGGCGTTCTACGAGCAGTACTTC,CASSVDLAGAFYEQYF
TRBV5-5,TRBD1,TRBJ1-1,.,TGTGCCAGCAGTACCGGGACAGGAGCTTTCTTT,CASSTGTGAFF
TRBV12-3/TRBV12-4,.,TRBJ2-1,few,TGTGCCAGCAGTGCCAGGGACCCCTACAATGAGCAGTTCTTC,CASSARDPYNEQFF
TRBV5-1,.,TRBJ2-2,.,TGCGCCAGCAGCTTGCAAAGGAACACCGGGGAGCTGTTTTTT,CASSLQRNTGELFF
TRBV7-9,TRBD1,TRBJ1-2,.,TGTGCCAGCAGCACGACAGGGGGCCATGGCTACACCTTC,CASSTTGGHGYTF
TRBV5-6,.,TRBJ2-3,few,TGTGCCAGCAGCACGGTCCTCACAGATACGCAGTATTTT,CASSTVLTDTQYF
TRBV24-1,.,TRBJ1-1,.,TGTGCCACCAGTGATTGGGGGGCCACTGAAGCTTTCTTT,CATSDWGATEAFF
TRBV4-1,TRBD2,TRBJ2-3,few,TGCGCCAGCAGCCAAGTGTCTAGCGGGGTTGGCGATACGCAGTATTTT,CASSQVSSGVGDTQYF